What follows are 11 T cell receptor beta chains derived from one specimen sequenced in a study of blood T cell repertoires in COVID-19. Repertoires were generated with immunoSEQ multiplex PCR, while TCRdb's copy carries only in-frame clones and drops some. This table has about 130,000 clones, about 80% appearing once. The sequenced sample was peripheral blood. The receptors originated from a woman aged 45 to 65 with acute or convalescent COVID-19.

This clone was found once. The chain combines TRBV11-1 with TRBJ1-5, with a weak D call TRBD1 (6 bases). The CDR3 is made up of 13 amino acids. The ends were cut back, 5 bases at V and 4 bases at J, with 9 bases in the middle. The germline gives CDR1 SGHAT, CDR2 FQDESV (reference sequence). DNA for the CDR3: TGTGCCAGCAGCCAGGACAGAAATCAGCCCCAGCATTTT. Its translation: CASSQDRNQPQHF.

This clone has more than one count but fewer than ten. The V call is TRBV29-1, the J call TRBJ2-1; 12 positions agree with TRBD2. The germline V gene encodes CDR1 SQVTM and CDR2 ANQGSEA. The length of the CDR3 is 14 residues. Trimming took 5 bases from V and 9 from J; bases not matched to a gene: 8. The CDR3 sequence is CSVSTSGSTGEQFF. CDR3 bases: TGCAGCGTTTCGACTAGCGGGAGTACCGGTGAGCAGTTCTTC.

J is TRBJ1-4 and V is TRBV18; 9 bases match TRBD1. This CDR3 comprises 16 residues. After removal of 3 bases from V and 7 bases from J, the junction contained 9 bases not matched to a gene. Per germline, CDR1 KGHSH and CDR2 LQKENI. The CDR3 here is CASSPNLGQGLEKLFF. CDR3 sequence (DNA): TGTGCCAGCTCACCTAACCTGGGACAGGGTCTTGAAAAACTGTTTTTT.

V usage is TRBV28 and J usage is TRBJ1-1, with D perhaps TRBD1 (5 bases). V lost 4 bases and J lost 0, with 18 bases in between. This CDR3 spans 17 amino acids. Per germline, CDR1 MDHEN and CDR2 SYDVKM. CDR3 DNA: TGTGCCAGCAGTTCCCCGCGGGGCGTCAGAATGAACACTGAAGCTTTCTTT. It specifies CASSSPRGVRMNTEAFF.

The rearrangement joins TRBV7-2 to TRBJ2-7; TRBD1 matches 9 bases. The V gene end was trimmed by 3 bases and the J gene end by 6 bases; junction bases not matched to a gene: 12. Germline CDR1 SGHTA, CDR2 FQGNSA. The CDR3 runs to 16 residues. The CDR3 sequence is CASSFPGQGYPIEQYF. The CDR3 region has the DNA TGTGCCAGCAGCTTTCCGGGACAGGGTTATCCCATCGAGCAGTACTTC. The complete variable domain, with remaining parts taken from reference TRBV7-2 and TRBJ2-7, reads GAGVSQSPSNKVTEKGKDVELRCDPISGHTALYWYRQSLGQGLEFLIYFQGNSAPDKSGLPSDRFSAERTGGSVSTLTIQRTQQEDSAVYLCASSFPGQGYPIEQYFGPGTRLTVT.

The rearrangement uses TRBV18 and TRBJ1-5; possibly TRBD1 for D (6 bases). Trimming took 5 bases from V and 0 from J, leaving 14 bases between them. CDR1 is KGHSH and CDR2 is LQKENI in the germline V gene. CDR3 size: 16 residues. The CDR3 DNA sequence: TGTGCCAGCTCATATTACGGACAGAATAGCAATCAGCCCCAGCATTTT. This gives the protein CASSYYGQNSNQPQHF.

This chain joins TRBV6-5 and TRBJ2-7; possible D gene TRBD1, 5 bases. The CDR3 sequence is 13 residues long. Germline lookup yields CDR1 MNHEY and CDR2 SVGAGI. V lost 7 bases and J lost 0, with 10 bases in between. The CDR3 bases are TGTGCCAGCAAGGAACAGGTCTCCTACGAGCAGTACTTC. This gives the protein CASKEQVSYEQYF.

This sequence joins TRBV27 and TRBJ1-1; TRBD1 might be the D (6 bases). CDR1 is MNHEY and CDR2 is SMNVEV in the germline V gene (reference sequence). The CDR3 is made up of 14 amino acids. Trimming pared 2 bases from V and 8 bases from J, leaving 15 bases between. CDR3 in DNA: TGTGCCAGCAGTTTAAGGGAATCCGGGACAGAAGCTTTCTTT. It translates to CASSLRESGTEAFF.

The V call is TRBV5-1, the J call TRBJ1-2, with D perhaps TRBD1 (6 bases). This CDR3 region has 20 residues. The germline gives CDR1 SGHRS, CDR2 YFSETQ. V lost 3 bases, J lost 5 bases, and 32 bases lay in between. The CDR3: CASSYTYPGQRKKGLYGYTF. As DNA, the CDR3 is TGCGCCAGCAGCTACACGTATCCCGGACAGCGAAAAAAGGGACTATATGGCTACACCTTC. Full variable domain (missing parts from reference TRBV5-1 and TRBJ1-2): KAGVTQTPRYLIKTRGQQVTLSCSPISGHRSVSWYQQTPGQGLQFLFEYFSETQRNKGNFPGRFSGRQFSNSRSEMNVSTLELGDSALYLCASSYTYPGQRKKGLYGYTFGSGTRLTVV.

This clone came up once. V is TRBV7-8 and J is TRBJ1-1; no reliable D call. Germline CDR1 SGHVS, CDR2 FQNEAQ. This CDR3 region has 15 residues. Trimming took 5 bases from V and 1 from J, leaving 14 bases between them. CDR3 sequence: CASSPQRAPNTEAFF. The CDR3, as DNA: TGTGCCAGCAGCCCCCAGCGTGCCCCGAACACTGAAGCTTTCTTT.

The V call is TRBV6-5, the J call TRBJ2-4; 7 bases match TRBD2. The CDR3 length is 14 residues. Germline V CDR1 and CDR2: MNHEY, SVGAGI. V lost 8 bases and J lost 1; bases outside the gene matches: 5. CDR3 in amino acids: CASGRGTAKNIQYF. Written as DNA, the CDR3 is TGTGCCAGCGGGAGGGGCACCGCCAAAAACATTCAGTACTTC.